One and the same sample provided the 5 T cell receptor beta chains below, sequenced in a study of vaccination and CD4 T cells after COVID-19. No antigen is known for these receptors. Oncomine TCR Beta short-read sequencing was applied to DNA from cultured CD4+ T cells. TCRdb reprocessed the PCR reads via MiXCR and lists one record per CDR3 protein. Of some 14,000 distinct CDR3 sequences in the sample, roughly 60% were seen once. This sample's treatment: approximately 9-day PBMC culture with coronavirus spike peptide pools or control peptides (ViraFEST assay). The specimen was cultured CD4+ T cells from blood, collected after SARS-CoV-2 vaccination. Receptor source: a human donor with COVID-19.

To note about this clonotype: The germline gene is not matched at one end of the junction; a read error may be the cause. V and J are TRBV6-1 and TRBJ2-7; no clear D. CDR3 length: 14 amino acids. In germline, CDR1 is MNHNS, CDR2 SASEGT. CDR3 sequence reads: CAISAPSSSYEQYF. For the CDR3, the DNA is TGTGCCATCAGTGCCCCGTCGAGCTCCTACGAGCAGTACTTC.

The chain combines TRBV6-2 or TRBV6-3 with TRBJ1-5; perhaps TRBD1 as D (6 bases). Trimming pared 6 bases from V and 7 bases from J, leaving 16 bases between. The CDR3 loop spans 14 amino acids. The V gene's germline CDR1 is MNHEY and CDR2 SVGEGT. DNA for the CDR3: TGTGCCAGCAGCGCGGGGGGGCAGGGGCAGCCCCAGCATTTT. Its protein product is CASSAGGQGQPQHF.

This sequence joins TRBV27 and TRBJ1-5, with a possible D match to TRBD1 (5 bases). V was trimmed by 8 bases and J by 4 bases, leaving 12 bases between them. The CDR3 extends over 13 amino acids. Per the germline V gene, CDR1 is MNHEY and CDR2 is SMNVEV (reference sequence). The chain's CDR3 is CASRRGGNQPQHF. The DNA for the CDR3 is TGTGCCAGCCGAAGGGGCGGGAATCAGCCCCAGCATTTT.

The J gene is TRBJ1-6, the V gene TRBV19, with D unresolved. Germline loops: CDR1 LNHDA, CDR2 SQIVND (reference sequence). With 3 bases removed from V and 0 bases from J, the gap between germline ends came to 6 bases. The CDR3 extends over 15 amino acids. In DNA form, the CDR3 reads TGTGCCAGTAGTATCGCAGGCTCCTATAATTCACCCCTCCACTTT. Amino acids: CASSIAGSYNSPLHF.

CDR3 sequence: CASLESRGWAFF. The CDR3 coding sequence is TGTGCCAGCCTAGAATCCAGGGGCTGGGCTTTCTTT. This rearrangement joins TRBV2 to TRBJ1-1; tentatively, D is TRBD1 (6 bases). There are 12 residues in the CDR3. Between the trimmed V and J ends, which lost 8 bases and 11 bases, there was a span of 18 bases. Per the germline V gene, CDR1 is SNHLY and CDR2 is FYNNEI.